This TCR beta chain came from a study of cytomegalovirus exposure and HLA in healthy donors. CDR3 size: 16 residues. V lost 0 bases, J lost 10 bases, and 18 bases lay in between. Germline V gene sequence: CDR1 SGHVS, CDR2 FNYEAQ. Regarding donors, all were healthy bone marrow donors. 60 Vbeta and 13 Jbeta primers were used in PCR. Clones were sequenced by immunoSEQ multiplex PCR, and TCRdb holds only the in-frame ones, with some missing. The repertoire holds over 110,000 clones, with around 78% as singletons. The specimen sequenced was PBMCs. This receptor was taken from a woman aged 18-29 years in good health and CMV-seropositive. This rearrangement joins TRBV7-6 to TRBJ1-4; D might be TRBD1 (5 bases). CDR3 in amino acids: CASSLAPSRDVLKLFF. CDR3 bases: TGTGCCAGCAGCTTAGCGCCGAGCAGGGATGTGTTAAAACTGTTTTTT.